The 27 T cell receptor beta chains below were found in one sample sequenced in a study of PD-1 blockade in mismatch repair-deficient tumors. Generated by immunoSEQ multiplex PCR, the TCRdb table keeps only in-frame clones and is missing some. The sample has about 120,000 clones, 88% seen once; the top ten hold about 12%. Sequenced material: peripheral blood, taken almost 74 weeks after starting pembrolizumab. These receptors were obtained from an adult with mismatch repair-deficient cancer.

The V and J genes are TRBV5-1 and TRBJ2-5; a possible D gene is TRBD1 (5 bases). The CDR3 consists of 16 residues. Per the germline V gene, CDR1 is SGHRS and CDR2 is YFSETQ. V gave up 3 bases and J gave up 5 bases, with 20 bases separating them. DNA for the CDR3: TGCGCCAGCAGCTCGGAAACCAGGGCCCAAAGGGAGACCCAGTACTTC. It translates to CASSSETRAQRETQYF. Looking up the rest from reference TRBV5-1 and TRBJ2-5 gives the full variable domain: KAGVTQTPRYLIKTRGQQVTLSCSPISGHRSVSWYQQTPGQGLQFLFEYFSETQRNKGNFPGRFSGRQFSNSRSEMNVSTLELGDSALYLCASSSETRAQRETQYFGPGTRLLVL.

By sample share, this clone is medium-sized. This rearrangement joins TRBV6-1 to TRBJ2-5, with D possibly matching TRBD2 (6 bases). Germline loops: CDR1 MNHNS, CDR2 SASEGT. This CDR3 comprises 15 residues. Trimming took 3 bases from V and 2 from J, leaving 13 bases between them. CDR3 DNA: TGTGCCAGCAGTGATGGGGCGGGGACTCAAGAGACCCAGTACTTC. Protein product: CASSDGAGTQETQYF.

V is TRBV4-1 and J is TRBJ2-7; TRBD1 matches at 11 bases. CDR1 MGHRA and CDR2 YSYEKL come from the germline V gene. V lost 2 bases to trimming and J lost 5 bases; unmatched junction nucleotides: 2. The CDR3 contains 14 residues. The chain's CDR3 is CASSQWTGGHEQYF. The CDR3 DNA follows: TGCGCCAGCAGCCAATGGACAGGGGGCCACGAGCAGTACTTC.

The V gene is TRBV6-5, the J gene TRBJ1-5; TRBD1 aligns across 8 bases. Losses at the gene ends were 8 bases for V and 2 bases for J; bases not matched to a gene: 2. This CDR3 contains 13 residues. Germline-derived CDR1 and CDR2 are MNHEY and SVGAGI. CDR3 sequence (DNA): TGTGCCAGCGCACAGGGGGGCAATCAGCCCCAGCATTTT. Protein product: CASAQGGNQPQHF.

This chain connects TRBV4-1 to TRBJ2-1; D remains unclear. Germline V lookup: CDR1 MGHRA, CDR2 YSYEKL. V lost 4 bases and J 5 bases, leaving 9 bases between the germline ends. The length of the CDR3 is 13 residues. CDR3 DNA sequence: TGCGCCAGCAGCCCCAGTCGGCACAATGAGCAGTTCTTC. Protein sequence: CASSPSRHNEQFF.

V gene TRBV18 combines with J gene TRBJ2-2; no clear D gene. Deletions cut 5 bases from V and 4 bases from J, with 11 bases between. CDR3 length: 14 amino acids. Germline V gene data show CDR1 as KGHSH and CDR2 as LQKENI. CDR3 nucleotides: TGTGCCAGCTCATTCGACACTTTCACCGGGGAGCTGTTTTTT. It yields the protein CASSFDTFTGELFF.

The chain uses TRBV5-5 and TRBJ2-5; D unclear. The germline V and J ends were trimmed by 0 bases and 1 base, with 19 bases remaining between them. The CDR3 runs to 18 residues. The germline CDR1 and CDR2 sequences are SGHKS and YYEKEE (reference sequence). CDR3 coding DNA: TGTGCCAGCAGCTTGGGAATTGAACTGCAAGGGTCCCAAGAGACCCAGTACTTC. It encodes CASSLGIELQGSQETQYF.

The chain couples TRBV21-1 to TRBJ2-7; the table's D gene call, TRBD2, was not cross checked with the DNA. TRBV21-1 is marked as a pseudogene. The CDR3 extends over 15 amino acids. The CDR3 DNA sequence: TGTGCCAGCTCACCTCTGAGGACTAGCGTCTCCGAGCAGTACTTC. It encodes CASSPLRTSVSEQYF.

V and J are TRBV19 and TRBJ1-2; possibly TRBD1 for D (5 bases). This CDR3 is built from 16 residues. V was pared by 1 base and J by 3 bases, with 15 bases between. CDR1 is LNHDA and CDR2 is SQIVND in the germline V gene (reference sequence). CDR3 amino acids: CASSIARPRGDYGYTF. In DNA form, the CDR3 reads TGTGCCAGTAGTATAGCTCGTCCGAGGGGCGACTATGGCTACACCTTC.

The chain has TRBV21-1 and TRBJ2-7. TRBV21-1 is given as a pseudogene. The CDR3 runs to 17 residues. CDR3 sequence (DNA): TGTGCCAGCACCTCGGGACGCCCTGGGGAGTCTTGGAACGAGCAGTACTTC. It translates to CASTSGRPGESWNEQYF.

The CDR3 spells CASSPEGTYTEAFF. The CDR3 coding sequence is TGTGCCAGCAGCCCCGAGGGAACTTACACTGAAGCTTTCTTT. The chain has TRBV13 and TRBJ1-1; D not resolved. The CDR3 contains 14 residues. Germline CDR1 PRHDT, CDR2 FYEKMQ (reference sequence). Trimming left V 5 bases short and J 3 bases short, with 13 bases between.

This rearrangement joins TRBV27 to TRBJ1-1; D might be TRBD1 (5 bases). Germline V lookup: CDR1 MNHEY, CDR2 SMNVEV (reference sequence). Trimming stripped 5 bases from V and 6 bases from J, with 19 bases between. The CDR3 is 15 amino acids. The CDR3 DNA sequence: TGTGCCAGCAGTCCAGTTGGGGCAATACTCGCTGAAGCTTTCTTT. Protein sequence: CASSPVGAILAEAFF.

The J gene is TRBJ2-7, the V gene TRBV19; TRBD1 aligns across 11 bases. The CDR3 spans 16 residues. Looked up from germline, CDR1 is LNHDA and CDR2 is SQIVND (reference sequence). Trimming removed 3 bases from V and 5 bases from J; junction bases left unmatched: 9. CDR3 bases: TGTGCCAGTAGTATGGTGGCGGACAGGGGGCCCGACGAGCAGTACTTC. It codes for CASSMVADRGPDEQYF.

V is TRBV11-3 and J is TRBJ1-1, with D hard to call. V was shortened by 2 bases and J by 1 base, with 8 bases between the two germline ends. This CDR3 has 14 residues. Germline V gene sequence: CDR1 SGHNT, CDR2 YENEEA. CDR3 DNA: TGTGCCAGCAGCTTACTAAGTGCGAACACTGAAGCTTTCTTT. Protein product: CASSLLSANTEAFF.

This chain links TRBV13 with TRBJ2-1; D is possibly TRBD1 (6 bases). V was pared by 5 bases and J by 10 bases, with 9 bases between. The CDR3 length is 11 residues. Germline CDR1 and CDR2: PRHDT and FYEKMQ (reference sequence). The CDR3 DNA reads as TGTGCCAGCAGCCCTGGGACAGAGCAGTTCTTC. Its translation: CASSPGTEQFF.

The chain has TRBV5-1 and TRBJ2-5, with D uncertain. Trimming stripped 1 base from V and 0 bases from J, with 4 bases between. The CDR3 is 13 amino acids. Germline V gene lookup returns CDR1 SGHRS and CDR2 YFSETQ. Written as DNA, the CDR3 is TGCGCCAGCAGCTTGACGTACCAAGAGACCCAGTACTTC. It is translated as CASSLTYQETQYF.

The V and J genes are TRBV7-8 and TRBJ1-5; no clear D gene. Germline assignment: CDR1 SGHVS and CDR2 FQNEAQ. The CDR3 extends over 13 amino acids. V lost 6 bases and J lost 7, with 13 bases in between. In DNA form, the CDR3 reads TGTGCCAGCAGTCTAGGACCGGGACAGCCCCAGCATTTT. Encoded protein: CASSLGPGQPQHF.

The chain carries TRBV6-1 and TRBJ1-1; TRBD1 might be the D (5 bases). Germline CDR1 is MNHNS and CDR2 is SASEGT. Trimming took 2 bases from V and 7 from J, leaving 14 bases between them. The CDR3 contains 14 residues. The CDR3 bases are TGTGCCAGCAGTGAATGGCGAGACAGAAGTGAAGCTTTCTTT. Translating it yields CASSEWRDRSEAFF.

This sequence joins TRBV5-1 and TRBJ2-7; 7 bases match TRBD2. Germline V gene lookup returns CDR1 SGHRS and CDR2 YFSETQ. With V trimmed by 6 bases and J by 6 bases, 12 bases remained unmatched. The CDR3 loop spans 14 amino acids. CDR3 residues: CASTNPAGVGEQYF. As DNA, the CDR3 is TGCGCCAGCACGAACCCGGCGGGGGTCGGCGAGCAGTACTTC. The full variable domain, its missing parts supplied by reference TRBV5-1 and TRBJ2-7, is KAGVTQTPRYLIKTRGQQVTLSCSPISGHRSVSWYQQTPGQGLQFLFEYFSETQRNKGNFPGRFSGRQFSNSRSEMNVSTLELGDSALYLCASTNPAGVGEQYFGPGTRLTVT.

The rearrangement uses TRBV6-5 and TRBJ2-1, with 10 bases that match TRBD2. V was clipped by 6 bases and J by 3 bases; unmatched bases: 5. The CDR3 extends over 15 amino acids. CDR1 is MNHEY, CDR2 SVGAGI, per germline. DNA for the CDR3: TGTGCCAGCAGGTACAGGACTAGCGGCTACAATGAGCAGTTCTTC. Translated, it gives CASRYRTSGYNEQFF.

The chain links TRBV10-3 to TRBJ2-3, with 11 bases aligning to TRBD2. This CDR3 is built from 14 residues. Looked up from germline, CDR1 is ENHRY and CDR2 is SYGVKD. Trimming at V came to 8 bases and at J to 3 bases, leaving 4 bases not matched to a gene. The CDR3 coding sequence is TGTGCCATCGGCGGGACTAGCGGAACAGATACGCAGTATTTT. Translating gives CAIGGTSGTDTQYF.

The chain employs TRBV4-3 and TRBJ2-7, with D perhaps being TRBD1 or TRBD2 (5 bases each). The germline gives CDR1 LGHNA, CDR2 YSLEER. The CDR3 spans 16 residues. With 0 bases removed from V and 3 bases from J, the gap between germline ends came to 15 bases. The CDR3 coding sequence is TGCGCCAGCAGCCAAGATCATTCGGGGACCTACTACGAGCAGTACTTC. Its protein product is CASSQDHSGTYYEQYF.

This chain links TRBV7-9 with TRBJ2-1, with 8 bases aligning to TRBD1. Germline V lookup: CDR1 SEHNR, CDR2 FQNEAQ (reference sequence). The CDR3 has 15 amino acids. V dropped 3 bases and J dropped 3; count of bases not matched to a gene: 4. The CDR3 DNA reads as TGTGCCAGCAGCTTTACTGGGACAGGCTACAATGAGCAGTTCTTC. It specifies CASSFTGTGYNEQFF.

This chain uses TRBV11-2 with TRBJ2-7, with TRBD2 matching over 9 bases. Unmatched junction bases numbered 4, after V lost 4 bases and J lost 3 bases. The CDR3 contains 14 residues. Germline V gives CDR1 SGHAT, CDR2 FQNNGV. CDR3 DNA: TGTGCCAGCAGCTCGAGCGGGAGGAACTACGAGCAGTACTTC. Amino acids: CASSSSGRNYEQYF.

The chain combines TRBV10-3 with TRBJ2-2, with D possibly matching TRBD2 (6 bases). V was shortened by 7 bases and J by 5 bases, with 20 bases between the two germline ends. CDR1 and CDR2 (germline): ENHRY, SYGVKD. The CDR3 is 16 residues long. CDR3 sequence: CAITPKPSGPTGELFF. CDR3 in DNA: TGTGCCATCACTCCCAAGCCCAGCGGGCCGACCGGGGAGCTGTTTTTT.

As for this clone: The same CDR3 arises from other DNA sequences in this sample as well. The CDR3 coding sequence is TGTGCCAGCAGTCCCACAGGGTACGAGCAGTACTTC. Protein sequence: CASSPTGYEQYF. The gene calls are TRBV27 and TRBJ2-7; D might be TRBD1 (6 bases). Trimming pared 5 bases from V and 4 bases from J, leaving 9 bases between. The CDR3 extends over 12 amino acids. Germline loops: CDR1 MNHEY, CDR2 SMNVEV (reference sequence).

CDR3 sequence (DNA): TGCGCCAGCAGCGTACCGGACCGCGGACAGGGGAGTAGGAGTGAGCAGTTCTTC. Its translation: CASSVPDRGQGSRSEQFF. V and J are TRBV5-1 and TRBJ2-1, with 9 bases lining up with TRBD1. The trim removed 4 bases at V and 9 bases at J, leaving 20 bases unmatched. This CDR3 spans 18 amino acids. Germline assignment: CDR1 SGHRS and CDR2 YFSETQ.